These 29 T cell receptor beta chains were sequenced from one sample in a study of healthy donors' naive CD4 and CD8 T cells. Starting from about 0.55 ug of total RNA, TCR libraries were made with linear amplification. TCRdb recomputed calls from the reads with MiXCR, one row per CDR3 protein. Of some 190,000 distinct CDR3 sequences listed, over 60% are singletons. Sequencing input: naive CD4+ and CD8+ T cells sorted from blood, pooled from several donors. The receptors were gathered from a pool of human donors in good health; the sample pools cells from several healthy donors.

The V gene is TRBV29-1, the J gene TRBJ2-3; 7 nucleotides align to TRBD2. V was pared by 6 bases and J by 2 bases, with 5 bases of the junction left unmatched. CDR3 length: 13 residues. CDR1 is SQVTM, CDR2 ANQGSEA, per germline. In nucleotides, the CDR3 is TGCAGCGTGTGGGGACTAAACACAGATACGCAGTATTTT. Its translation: CSVWGLNTDTQYF.

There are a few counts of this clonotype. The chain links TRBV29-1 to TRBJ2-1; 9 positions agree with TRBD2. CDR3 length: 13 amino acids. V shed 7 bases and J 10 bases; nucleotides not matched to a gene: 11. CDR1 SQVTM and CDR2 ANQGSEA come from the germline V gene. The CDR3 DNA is TGCAGCGGGAGAGGGGCGGGAGGGCGAGAGCAGTTCTTC. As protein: CSGRGAGGREQFF.

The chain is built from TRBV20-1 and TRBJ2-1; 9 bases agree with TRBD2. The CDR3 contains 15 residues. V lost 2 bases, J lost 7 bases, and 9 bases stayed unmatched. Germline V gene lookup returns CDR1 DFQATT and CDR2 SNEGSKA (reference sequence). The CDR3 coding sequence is TGCAGTGCTAGACCACGCGGGAGGGCCCTGAATGAGCAGTTCTTC. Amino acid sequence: CSARPRGRALNEQFF.

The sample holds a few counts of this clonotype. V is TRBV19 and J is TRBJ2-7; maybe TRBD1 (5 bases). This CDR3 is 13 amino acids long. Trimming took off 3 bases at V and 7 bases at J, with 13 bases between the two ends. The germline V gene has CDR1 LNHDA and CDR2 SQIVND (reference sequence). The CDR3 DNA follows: TGTGCCAGTAGTATCCGGCAGGGAATAGAGCAGTACTTC. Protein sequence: CASSIRQGIEQYF.

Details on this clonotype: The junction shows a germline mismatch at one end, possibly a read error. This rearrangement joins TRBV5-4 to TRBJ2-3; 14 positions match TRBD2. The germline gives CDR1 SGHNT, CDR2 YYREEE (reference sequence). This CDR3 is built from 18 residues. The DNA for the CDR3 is TGCGCCAGCAGCTCAATCCCGGGACTAGCGGGGGACACAGATACGCAGTATTTT. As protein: CASSSIPGLAGDTDTQYF.

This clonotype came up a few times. The CDR3 DNA reads as TGTGCCAGTAGTATTGGAGCTTCGGTTCACGAGCAGTACTTC. Amino acids: CASSIGASVHEQYF. The rearrangement uses TRBV19 and TRBJ2-7; D is ambiguous. Germline V gene sequence: CDR1 LNHDA, CDR2 SQIVND (reference sequence). Trimming cost V 3 bases and J 5 bases, with 14 bases left between them. The CDR3 runs to 14 residues. The full variable domain, in which reference TRBV19 and TRBJ2-7 provide the parts outside the CDR3, is DGGITQSPKYLFRKEGQNVTLSCEQNLNHDAMYWYRQDPGQGLRLIYYSQIVNDFQKGDIAEGYSVSREKKESFPLTVTSAQKNPTAFYLCASSIGASVHEQYFGPGTRLTVT.

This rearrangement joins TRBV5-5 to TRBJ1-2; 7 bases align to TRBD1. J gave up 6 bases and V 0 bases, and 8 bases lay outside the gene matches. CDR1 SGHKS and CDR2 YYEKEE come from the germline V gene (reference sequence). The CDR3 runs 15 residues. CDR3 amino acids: CASSLGTGPGDGYTF. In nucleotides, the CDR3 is TGTGCCAGCAGCTTGGGGACAGGCCCGGGGGATGGCTACACCTTC.

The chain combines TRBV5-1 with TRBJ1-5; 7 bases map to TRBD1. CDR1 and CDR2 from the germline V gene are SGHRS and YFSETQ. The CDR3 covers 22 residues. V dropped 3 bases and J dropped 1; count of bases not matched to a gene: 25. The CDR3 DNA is TGCGCCAGCAGCTCCTCCCTGGCGACAGGGCTCGTAGAAGTCAGGAGCAATCAGCCCCAGCATTTT. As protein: CASSSSLATGLVEVRSNQPQHF.

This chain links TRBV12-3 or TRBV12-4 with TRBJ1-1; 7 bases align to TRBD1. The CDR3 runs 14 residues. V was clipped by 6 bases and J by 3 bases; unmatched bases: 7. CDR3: CASSLRQGYTEAFF. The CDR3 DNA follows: TGTGCCAGCAGCCTTAGACAGGGATACACTGAAGCTTTCTTT.

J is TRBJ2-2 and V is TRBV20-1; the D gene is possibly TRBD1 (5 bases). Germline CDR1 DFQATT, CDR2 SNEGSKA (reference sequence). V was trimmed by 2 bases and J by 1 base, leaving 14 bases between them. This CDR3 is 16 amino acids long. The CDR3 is CSARFSDSENTGELFF. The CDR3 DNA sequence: TGCAGTGCTAGATTTTCCGACAGTGAGAACACCGGGGAGCTGTTTTTT.

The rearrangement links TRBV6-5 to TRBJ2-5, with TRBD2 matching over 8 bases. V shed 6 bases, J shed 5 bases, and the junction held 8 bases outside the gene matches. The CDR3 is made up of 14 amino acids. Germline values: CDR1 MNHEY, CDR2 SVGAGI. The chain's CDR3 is CASRTAGVKETQYF. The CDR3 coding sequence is TGTGCCAGCAGGACAGCGGGAGTAAAGGAGACCCAGTACTTC.

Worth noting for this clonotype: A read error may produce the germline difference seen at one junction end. This CDR3 is CASSRLTPGRYKQYF. The CDR3 DNA reads TGTGCCAGCAGCCGACTTACACCGGGCCGCTACAAGCAGTACTTC. The gene calls are TRBV5-6 and TRBJ2-7; D unclear. The CDR3 covers 15 residues. The V gene's germline CDR1 is SGHDT and CDR2 YYEEEE.

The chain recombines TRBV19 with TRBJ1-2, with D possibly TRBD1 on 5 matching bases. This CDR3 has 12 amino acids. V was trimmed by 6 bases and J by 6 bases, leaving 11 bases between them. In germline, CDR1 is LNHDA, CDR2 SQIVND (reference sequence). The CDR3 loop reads CASRRGEDGYTF. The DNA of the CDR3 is TGTGCCAGTAGAAGGGGTGAGGATGGCTACACCTTC.

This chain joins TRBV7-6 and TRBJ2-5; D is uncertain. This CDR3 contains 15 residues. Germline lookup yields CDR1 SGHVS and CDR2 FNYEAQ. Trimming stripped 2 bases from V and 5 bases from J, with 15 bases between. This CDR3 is CASSLKQHIPETQYF. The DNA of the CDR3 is TGTGCCAGCAGCTTAAAACAGCATATCCCCGAGACCCAGTACTTC. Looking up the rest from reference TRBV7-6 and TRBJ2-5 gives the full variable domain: GAGVSQSPRYKVTKRGQDVALRCDPISGHVSLYWYRQALGQGPEFLTYFNYEAQQDKSGLPNDRFSAERPEGSISTLTIQRTEQRDSAMYRCASSLKQHIPETQYFGPGTRLLVL.

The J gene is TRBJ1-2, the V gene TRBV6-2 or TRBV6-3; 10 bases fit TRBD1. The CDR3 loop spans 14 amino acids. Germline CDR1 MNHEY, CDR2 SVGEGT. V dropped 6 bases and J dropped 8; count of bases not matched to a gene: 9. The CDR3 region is CASRATGTGEGYTF. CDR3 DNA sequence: TGTGCCAGCAGAGCGACCGGGACAGGGGAAGGCTACACCTTC.

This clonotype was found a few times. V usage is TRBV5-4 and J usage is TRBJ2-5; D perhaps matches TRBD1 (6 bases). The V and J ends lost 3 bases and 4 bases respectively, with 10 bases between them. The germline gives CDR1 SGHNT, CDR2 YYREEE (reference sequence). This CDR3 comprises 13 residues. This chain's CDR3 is CASSWDNAETQYF. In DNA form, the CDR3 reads TGTGCCAGCAGCTGGGACAACGCAGAGACCCAGTACTTC.

The CDR3 sequence is CASSLGTVTEAFF. The CDR3 DNA sequence: TGTGCCAGCAGTTTAGGGACAGTCACGGAAGCTTTCTTT. The gene calls are TRBV12-3 or TRBV12-4 and TRBJ1-1; the D gene is possibly TRBD1 (6 bases). The ends were cut back, 1 base at V and 8 bases at J, with 11 bases in the middle. CDR3 length: 13 amino acids.

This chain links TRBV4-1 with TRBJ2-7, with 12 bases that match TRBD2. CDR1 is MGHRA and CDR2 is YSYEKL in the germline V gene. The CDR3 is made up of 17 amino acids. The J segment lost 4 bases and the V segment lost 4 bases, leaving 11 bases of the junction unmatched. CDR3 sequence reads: CASSLRLAGERGYEQYF. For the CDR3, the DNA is TGCGCCAGCAGCCTTAGACTAGCGGGGGAAAGAGGGTACGAGCAGTACTTC.

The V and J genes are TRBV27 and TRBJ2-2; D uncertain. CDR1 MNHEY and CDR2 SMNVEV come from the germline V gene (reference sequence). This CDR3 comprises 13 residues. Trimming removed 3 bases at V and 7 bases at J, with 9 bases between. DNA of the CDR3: TGTGCCAGCAGTTTGAGACCGGGCGGGGAGCTGTTTTTT. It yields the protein CASSLRPGGELFF.

CDR3 bases: TGTGCCATCAGACTATCGTCGGGTGAGCAGTTCTTC. Translation: CAIRLSSGEQFF. The chain recombines TRBV10-3 with TRBJ2-1; D is unclear. V was cut by 6 bases and J by 9 bases, with 12 bases left in between. The CDR3 is 12 amino acids. Per the germline V gene, CDR1 is ENHRY and CDR2 is SYGVKD.

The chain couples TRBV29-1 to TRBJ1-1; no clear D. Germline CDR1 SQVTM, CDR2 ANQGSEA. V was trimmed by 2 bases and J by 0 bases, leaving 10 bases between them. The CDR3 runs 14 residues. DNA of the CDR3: TGCAGCGTTGAAATTGACAAATTGAACACTGAAGCTTTCTTT. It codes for CSVEIDKLNTEAFF. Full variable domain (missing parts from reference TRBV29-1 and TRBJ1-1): SAVISQKPSRDICQRGTSLTIQCQVDSQVTMMFWYRQQPGQSLTLIATANQGSEATYESGFVIDKFPISRPNLTFSTLTVSNMSPEDSSIYLCSVEIDKLNTEAFFGQGTRLTVV.

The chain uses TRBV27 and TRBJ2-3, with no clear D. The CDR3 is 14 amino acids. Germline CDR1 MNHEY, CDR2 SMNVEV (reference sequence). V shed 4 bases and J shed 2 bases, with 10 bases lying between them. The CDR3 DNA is TGTGCCAGCAGTTCCCCCGATTTCACAGATACGCAGTATTTT. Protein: CASSSPDFTDTQYF.

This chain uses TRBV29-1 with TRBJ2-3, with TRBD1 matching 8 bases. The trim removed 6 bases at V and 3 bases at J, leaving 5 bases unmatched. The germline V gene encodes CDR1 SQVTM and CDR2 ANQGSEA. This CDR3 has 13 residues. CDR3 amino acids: CSVDNRGTDTQYF. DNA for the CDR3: TGCAGCGTAGATAACAGGGGGACAGATACGCAGTATTTT.

CDR3 sequence (DNA): TGTGCCAGCGGGACAGAGGTTCTCGATGGCTACACCTTC. Its protein product is CASGTEVLDGYTF. The chain links TRBV27 to TRBJ1-2, with TRBD1 identical over 7 bases. Germline CDR1 MNHEY, CDR2 SMNVEV (reference sequence). V dropped 8 bases and J dropped 6; count of bases not matched to a gene: 9. The CDR3 is made up of 13 amino acids.

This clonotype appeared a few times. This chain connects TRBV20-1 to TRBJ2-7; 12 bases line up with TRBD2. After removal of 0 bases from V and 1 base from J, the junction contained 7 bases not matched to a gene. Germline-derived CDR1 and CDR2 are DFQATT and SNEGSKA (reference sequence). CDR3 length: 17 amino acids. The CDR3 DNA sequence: TGCAGTGCTAGAGATCTTAGGCTAGCGGGAGGGTCCTACGAGCAGTACTTC. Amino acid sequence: CSARDLRLAGGSYEQYF.

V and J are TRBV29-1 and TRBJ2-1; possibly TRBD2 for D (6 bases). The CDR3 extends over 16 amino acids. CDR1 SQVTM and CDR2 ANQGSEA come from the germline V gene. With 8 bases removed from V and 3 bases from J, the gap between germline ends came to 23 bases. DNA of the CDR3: TGCAGCTCCCAGGGACTGGCGGGCTCCGTCTACAATGAGCAGTTCTTC. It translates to CSSQGLAGSVYNEQFF.

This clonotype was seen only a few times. CDR3 protein: CASSLSPYNEQFF. The CDR3 bases are TGTGCCAGCAGTTTATCCCCTTACAATGAGCAGTTCTTC. The V and J genes are TRBV27 and TRBJ2-1; no clear D gene. The CDR3 has 13 amino acids. Germline V lookup: CDR1 MNHEY, CDR2 SMNVEV (reference sequence). Trimming removed 0 bases at V and 4 bases at J, with 4 bases between.

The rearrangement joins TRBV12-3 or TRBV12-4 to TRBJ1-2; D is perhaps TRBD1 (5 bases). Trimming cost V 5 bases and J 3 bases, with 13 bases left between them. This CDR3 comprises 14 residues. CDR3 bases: TGTGCCAGCAGTCTTATGCAGGGACACTATGGCTACACCTTC. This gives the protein CASSLMQGHYGYTF.

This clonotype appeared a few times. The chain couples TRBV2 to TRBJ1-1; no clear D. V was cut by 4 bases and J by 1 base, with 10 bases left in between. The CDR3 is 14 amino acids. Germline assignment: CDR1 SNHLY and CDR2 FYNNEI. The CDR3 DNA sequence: TGTGCCAGCAGTGGAATGGTAGGGAACACTGAAGCTTTCTTT. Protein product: CASSGMVGNTEAFF.